This entry lists 12 T cell receptor beta chains sequenced from one sample in a study of T cells after yellow fever vaccination. One entry per CDR3 protein results from TCRdb running MiXCR on the 5' RACE reads. The table shows more than 350,000 distinct CDR3 sequences, with around 10% occurring only once. This specimen consisted of PBMCs, obtained on the day of the first yellow fever vaccination. The receptors stem from a man aged 18-30 years who received the YFV17D yellow fever vaccine.

J is TRBJ2-1 and V is TRBV4-3; TRBD1 might be the D (6 bases). Per germline, CDR1 LGHNA and CDR2 YSLEER. This CDR3 comprises 16 residues. Trimming cost V 3 bases and J 2 bases, with 14 bases left between them. The CDR3 reads CASSQGANQAYNEQFF. The CDR3 DNA is TGCGCCAGCAGCCAGGGGGCAAATCAAGCCTACAATGAGCAGTTCTTC.

The V and J genes are TRBV6-5 and TRBJ1-5; 8 bases line up with TRBD1. The germline V gene has CDR1 MNHEY and CDR2 SVGAGI. The CDR3 extends over 20 amino acids. V was pared by 6 bases and J by 0 bases, with 19 bases of the junction left unmatched. The CDR3: CASRGRDRTALLDSNQPQHF. The CDR3 DNA sequence: TGTGCCAGCAGGGGAAGGGACAGGACGGCTCTCTTAGATAGCAATCAGCCCCAGCATTTT.

This clonotype was detected only a few times. This rearrangement joins TRBV6-2 or TRBV6-3 to TRBJ2-5; 13 bases are a match to TRBD2. Germline V lookup: CDR1 MNHEY, CDR2 SVGEGT. After removal of 5 bases from V and 2 bases from J, the junction contained 2 bases not matched to a gene. This CDR3 region has 15 residues. The CDR3 protein is CASSVTSGGQETQYF. The CDR3 region has the DNA TGTGCCAGCAGTGTGACTAGCGGGGGGCAAGAGACCCAGTACTTC.

The chain employs TRBV4-2 and TRBJ2-1, with 7 bases matching TRBD2. This CDR3 is built from 15 residues. In germline, CDR1 is LGHNA, CDR2 YNFKEQ. The V and J ends lost 2 bases and 4 bases, in that order; junction bases with no gene match: 5. CDR3 DNA sequence: TGTGCCAGCAGCCAAATGGGGGGGAGGTACAATGAGCAGTTCTTC. Encoded protein: CASSQMGGRYNEQFF.

This CDR3 is CASSFDISNTEAFF. DNA for the CDR3: TGTGCCAGCAGTTTCGACATCTCGAACACTGAAGCTTTCTTT. This chain connects TRBV12-3 or TRBV12-4 to TRBJ1-1; D gene unclear. The CDR3 is 14 amino acids. Trimming removed 3 bases at V and 1 base at J, with 9 bases between.

In its sample, this clonotype was seen a few times. The chain couples TRBV7-9 to TRBJ1-1, with a weak D call TRBD1 (5 bases). V dropped 5 bases and J dropped 1 base, with 17 bases sitting between them. The CDR3 spans 16 residues. CDR1 and CDR2 (germline): SEHNR, FQNEAQ (reference sequence). CDR3 DNA: TGTGCCAGCAGCCCCCGGGGGGAGGTAGGGAACACTGAAGCTTTCTTT. Amino acids: CASSPRGEVGNTEAFF. The variable domain in full, completed from reference TRBV7-9 and TRBJ1-1, reads DTGVSQNPRHKITKRGQNVTFRCDPISEHNRLYWYRQTLGQGPEFLTYFQNEAQLEKSRLLSDRFSAERPKGSFSTLEIQRTEQGDSAMYLCASSPRGEVGNTEAFFGQGTRLTVV.

Notes on this clonotype: One base away lies a much larger clone, so this may be a sequencing read error. The chain joins TRBV7-9 to TRBJ2-7; D call uncertain. The CDR3 sequence is 12 residues long. V gave up 5 bases and J gave up 7 bases, with 12 bases separating them. The germline V gene encodes CDR1 SEHNR and CDR2 FQNEAQ (reference sequence). This CDR3 is CASSPGRSEQYF. Written as DNA, the CDR3 is TGTGCCAGCAGCCCGGGTAGGAGTGAGCAGTACTTC. Full variable domain (missing parts from reference TRBV7-9 and TRBJ2-7): DTGVSQNPRHKITKRGQNVTFRCDPISEHNRLYWYRQTLGQGPEFLTYFQNEAQLEKSRLLSDRFSAERPKGSFSTLEIQRTEQGDSAMYLCASSPGRSEQYFGPGTRLTVT.

V usage is TRBV28 and J usage is TRBJ2-1; the D gene is possibly TRBD1 (5 bases). The CDR3 has 15 amino acids. Germline loops: CDR1 MDHEN, CDR2 SYDVKM. V lost 5 bases and J 4 bases, leaving 15 bases between the germline ends. For the CDR3, the DNA is TGTGCCAGCAGTACCTCAGGGAAGGAGTACAATGAGCAGTTCTTC. Amino acid sequence: CASSTSGKEYNEQFF.

The chain links TRBV5-1 to TRBJ2-7, with D possibly being TRBD2 (6 bases). Per germline, CDR1 SGHRS and CDR2 YFSETQ. This CDR3 spans 12 amino acids. Trimming took 0 bases from V and 5 from J, leaving 6 bases between them. The chain's CDR3 is CASSLGGDEQYF. The CDR3 DNA follows: TGCGCCAGCAGCTTGGGCGGGGACGAGCAGTACTTC.

As to this clonotype: A much larger clone lies one base from this, so it may be a read error. The V and J genes are TRBV4-3 and TRBJ2-5; D is uncertain. The CDR3 extends over 13 amino acids. CDR1 and CDR2 from the germline V gene are LGHNA and YSLEER. V dropped 0 bases and J dropped 6 bases, with 8 bases sitting between them. The CDR3 DNA is TGCGCCAGCAGCCAAGATGTATTCCAGACCCAGTACTTC. Its protein product is CASSQDVFQTQYF.

This clonotype was picked up a small number of times. This chain links TRBV5-1 with TRBJ2-3, with 7 bases matching TRBD1. The trim removed 4 bases at V and 2 bases at J, leaving 10 bases unmatched. Germline V lookup: CDR1 SGHRS, CDR2 YFSETQ. The CDR3 has 16 residues. In nucleotides, the CDR3 is TGCGCCAGCAGCCCGGGACAGATAAGCACCACAGATACGCAGTATTTT. As protein: CASSPGQISTTDTQYF.

This clonotype was counted between two and nine times. The J gene is TRBJ2-1, the V gene TRBV7-3; TRBD2 matches 9 bases. This CDR3 contains 16 residues. With 3 bases clipped from V and 5 bases from J, the junction kept 8 bases outside the gene matches. CDR1 is SGHTA and CDR2 is FQGTGA in the germline V gene. The CDR3 DNA follows: TGTGCCAGCAGCTTCCCGATAGCGGGGGAGAACAATGAGCAGTTCTTC. It specifies CASSFPIAGENNEQFF.